The source of this T cell receptor beta chain is a study of regulatory T cells in long-lasting Graves disease. Study background: Positive TSH receptor antibodies alongside over 5 years of antithyroid drugs were what marked Graves' disease as persistent.

Noted time point: persistent/refractory GD, antithyroid drugs over 5 years with positive TRAb. TCR sequences were obtained from RNA taken from PBMCs. The patients included were those that came from an endocrinology department in Xi'an, China. Arm-PCR of CDR3 regions and iRepertoire HTBI primers were the basis on which TCR beta libraries were built. TCRdb passed the multiplex PCR reads through MiXCR, listing each CDR3 protein once. The table lists approximately 690,000 distinct CDR3 sequences, around 32% of them singletons. The receptor comes from a female donor with Graves disease. The sequences come from peripheral blood mononuclear cells (PBMCs), collected when the disease was refractory, from a patient treated with antithyroid drugs.

The CDR3 region has the DNA TGTGCCAGCAGGAGAGGACAGGGAGGTGAAGCTTTCTTT. Its translation: CASRRGQGGEAFF. This chain connects TRBV12-3 or TRBV12-4 to TRBJ1-1; TRBD1 aligns across 8 bases. The V segment lost 6 bases and the J segment 7 bases; nucleotides outside the gene matches: 7. This CDR3 has 13 amino acids.